Included here is one TCR beta chain sequence, with context. The data were taken from a study of beta chain features in type 1 diabetes. This CDR3 is built from 13 residues. Germline-derived CDR1 and CDR2 are MGHDK and SYGVNS. V dropped 7 bases and J dropped 6 bases, with 14 bases sitting between them. Every bit of the isolated RNA underwent reverse transcription, so sequencing read expressed TCRB transcripts. The assay was immunoSEQ multiplex PCR, and TCRdb's table has in-frame clones only and misses some. The sample lists some 270,000 clones, 8% occurring once. The source is a young woman in good health. Specimen: central memory CD4+ T cells from blood. This chain joins TRBV25-1 and TRBJ2-3; D unclear. The CDR3: CASTKTTSDTQYF. The CDR3 coding sequence is TGTGCCAGCACCAAAACCACGTCGGATACGCAGTATTTT.